Presented here are 17 T cell receptor beta chains from one specimen sequenced in a study of cytomegalovirus exposure and HLA in healthy donors. TCRdb's copy holds only in-frame clones and misses some; the assay was immunoSEQ multiplex PCR. The sample has about 58,000 clones; roughly nine tenths are singletons. Material: PBMCs. Receptors originate from a man aged 18 to 35 in good health and CMV-seronegative.

This sequence joins TRBV19 and TRBJ2-1; 11 nucleotides match TRBD1. J lost 7 bases, V lost 5 bases, and 4 bases had no gene match. The CDR3 totals 14 residues. Germline CDR1 reads LNHDA; CDR2 reads SQIVND (reference sequence). The CDR3 loop reads CASSLGDRGNEQFF. The CDR3 DNA sequence: TGTGCCAGTAGTCTGGGGGACAGGGGGAATGAGCAGTTCTTC.

V and J are TRBV7-2 and TRBJ1-1; D call uncertain. V lost 5 bases, J lost 6 bases, and 19 bases lay in between. Germline-derived CDR1 and CDR2 are SGHTA and FQGNSA. The CDR3 has 15 amino acids. CDR3 sequence: CASSPSPGSSAEAFF. The CDR3 DNA reads as TGTGCCAGCAGCCCCTCTCCGGGGTCTAGCGCTGAAGCTTTCTTT.

The V and J genes are TRBV6-1 and TRBJ2-3; D remains unclear. The CDR3 length is 13 residues. Germline V gene data show CDR1 as MNHNS and CDR2 as SASEGT. Trimming left V 2 bases short and J 4 bases short, with 7 bases between. The CDR3 DNA sequence: TGTGCCAGCAGTGAACGGTTTCCAGATACGCAGTATTTT. This codes for CASSERFPDTQYF.

This sequence joins TRBV5-1 and TRBJ2-6; 14 bases agree with TRBD2. The length of the CDR3 is 16 residues. The V and J ends lost 7 bases and 4 bases, in that order; junction bases with no gene match: 4. CDR1 is SGHRS, CDR2 YFSETQ, per germline. The CDR3 here is CASGTSGSSGANVLTF. The CDR3 DNA is TGCGCCAGCGGGACTAGCGGGAGTTCCGGGGCCAACGTCCTGACTTTC.

The chain links TRBV19 to TRBJ1-5; D is unclear. Germline CDR1 LNHDA, CDR2 SQIVND (reference sequence). CDR3 length: 15 residues. Trimming cost V 3 bases and J 0 bases, with 9 bases left between them. CDR3 protein: CASSIGGYSNQPQHF. The CDR3 region has the DNA TGTGCCAGTAGTATTGGAGGATATAGCAATCAGCCCCAGCATTTT.

The gene calls are TRBV13 and TRBJ1-1, with D perhaps matching TRBD1 (5 bases). V was trimmed by 5 bases and J by 1 base, leaving 17 bases between them. CDR3 length: 16 residues. The germline V gene has CDR1 PRHDT and CDR2 FYEKMQ (reference sequence). The CDR3 loop reads CASSKVGWGGNTEAFF. The CDR3 DNA reads TGTGCCAGCAGCAAAGTGGGTTGGGGCGGGAACACTGAAGCTTTCTTT.

This clone was detected only once. The rearrangement links TRBV7-9 to TRBJ1-2, with 7 bases identical to TRBD1. The germline V gene has CDR1 SEHNR and CDR2 FQNEAQ (reference sequence). The CDR3 covers 18 residues. Trimming at V came to 6 bases and at J to 3 bases, leaving 19 bases not matched to a gene. Here the CDR3 DNA reads TGTGCCAGCAGAGTGCCGGGACAGACTCCTTCGTTTGACTATGGCTACACCTTC. This encodes CASRVPGQTPSFDYGYTF.

The rearrangement joins TRBV19 to TRBJ1-5; TRBD1 matches 8 bases. The CDR3 extends over 16 amino acids. CDR1 is LNHDA and CDR2 is SQIVND in the germline V gene (reference sequence). V lost 6 bases and J lost 1; bases outside the gene matches: 8. CDR3 protein: CASRWTGIRSNQPQHF. In DNA, the CDR3 is TGTGCCAGTAGGTGGACAGGGATCAGGAGCAATCAGCCCCAGCATTTT.

Within the sample, this clone is medium-sized. This chain joins TRBV6-4 and TRBJ2-2, with 7 bases lining up with TRBD2. V lost 2 bases and J lost 3; bases outside the gene matches: 0. From germline, CDR1 is MRHNA and CDR2 SNTAGT. This CDR3 is 14 amino acids long. The CDR3 protein is CASSDAGDTGELFF. CDR3 nucleotide sequence: TGTGCCAGCAGTGACGCGGGAGACACCGGGGAGCTGTTTTTT.

The chain couples TRBV28 to TRBJ1-1, with TRBD1 as a possible D gene (5 bases). The CDR3 is made up of 14 amino acids. Germline V lookup: CDR1 MDHEN, CDR2 SYDVKM. Trimming removed 6 bases at V and 3 bases at J, with 14 bases between. The DNA for the CDR3 is TGTGCCAGCAGGGGGACGGGGGTATACACTGAAGCTTTCTTT. Encoded protein: CASRGTGVYTEAFF.

The chain has TRBV11-1 and TRBJ2-1; D may be TRBD2 (6 bases). Germline V gene data show CDR1 as SGHAT and CDR2 as FQDESV (reference sequence). V shed 0 bases and J shed 5 bases, with 11 bases lying between them. The length of the CDR3 is 15 residues. The CDR3 region is CASSLASGYDNEQFF. CDR3 bases: TGTGCCAGCAGCTTAGCCAGCGGGTATGACAATGAGCAGTTCTTC.

J is TRBJ2-2 and V is TRBV30; D is unclear. CDR3 length: 13 amino acids. V lost 0 bases to trimming and J lost 6 bases, with 8 bases between them. CDR1 is GTSNPN and CDR2 is SVGIG in the germline V gene (reference sequence). Here the CDR3 DNA reads TGTGCCTGGAGTGTCTACCAAGCCGGGGAGCTGTTTTTT. Amino acid sequence: CAWSVYQAGELFF.

The rearrangement links TRBV2 to TRBJ1-4; TRBD1 agrees at 10 bases. Germline CDR1 is SNHLY and CDR2 is FYNNEI. V was pared by 6 bases and J by 6 bases, with 4 bases of the junction left unmatched. CDR3 length equals 14 residues. CDR3 nucleotide sequence: TGTGCCAGCAGCTCCGGGACAGGGGATGAAAAACTGTTTTTT. This codes for CASSSGTGDEKLFF. Combining the CDR3 with reference TRBV2 and TRBJ1-4 gives the whole variable domain EPEVTQTPSHQVTQMGQEVILRCVPISNHLYFYWYRQILGQKVEFLVSFYNNEISEKSEIFDDQFSVERPDGSNFTLKIRSTKLEDSAMYFCASSSGTGDEKLFFGSGTQLSVL.

This sequence joins TRBV5-6 and TRBJ2-7; D is perhaps TRBD2 (5 bases). Germline V gene data show CDR1 as SGHDT and CDR2 as YYEEEE. V lost 0 bases to trimming and J lost 4 bases, with 11 bases between them. This CDR3 is 14 amino acids long. The CDR3 spells CASSLERSFYEQYF. CDR3 DNA sequence: TGTGCCAGCAGCTTGGAGCGGTCTTTTTACGAGCAGTACTTC.

V and J are TRBV10-3 and TRBJ2-1; TRBD2 aligns across 10 bases. J was trimmed by 4 bases and V by 11 bases; bases with no gene match: 11. Per germline, CDR1 ENHRY and CDR2 SYGVKD. The CDR3 has 15 residues. CDR3 residues: CAAQSRTSGYNEQFF. The CDR3 nucleotides read TGTGCCGCACAGTCCAGGACTAGCGGATACAATGAGCAGTTCTTC.

The rearrangement uses TRBV27 and TRBJ2-5; 9 bases are a match to TRBD1. CDR3 size: 17 residues. The V gene end was trimmed by 3 bases and the J gene end by 4 bases; junction bases not matched to a gene: 12. The germline V gene encodes CDR1 MNHEY and CDR2 SMNVEV (reference sequence). In DNA, the CDR3 is TGTGCCAGCAGTTTGTCTGGGGGACAGGGATATGGAGAGACCCAGTACTTC. Translating it yields CASSLSGGQGYGETQYF.

This chain joins TRBV27 and TRBJ2-4, with 8 positions matching TRBD1. Germline assignment: CDR1 MNHEY and CDR2 SMNVEV (reference sequence). V lost 4 bases and J lost 3; bases outside the gene matches: 14. This CDR3 has 18 amino acids. The DNA for the CDR3 is TGTGCCAGCAGTTCACGAGGACAGGGCTGGGTGAGCAAAAACATTCAGTACTTC. It encodes CASSSRGQGWVSKNIQYF.